A selection of T cell receptor beta chains follows, all from one sample in a study of OX40 agonist ivuxolimab in advanced cancers. Profiled with immunoSEQ multiplex PCR; TCRdb holds only in-frame clones, not every one. The table has about 51,000 clones, roughly 84% seen once. The sequenced sample was CD4+ or CD8+ T cells sorted from blood, obtained in a trial of the OX40 agonist ivuxolimab. These TCRs come from an adult with an advanced solid tumor such as melanoma, head and neck, liver or kidney cancer. Both conserved end residues are part of each CDR3. D genes are given only for firm matches. Clone size, where shown, is once, few, many, or a class for clones that have expanded.

TRBV6-1	TRBJ1-6	TRBD1	NA	CASSEIWDSNSPLHF	TGTGCCAGCAGTGAAATTTGGGACAGCAATTCACCCCTCCACTTT
TRBV7-8	TRBJ2-5	NA	NA	CASSFHRQETQYF	TGTGCCAGCAGCTTTCACAGACAAGAGACCCAGTACTTC
TRBV27	TRBJ1-5	NA	many	CASKGAQGPNQPQHF	TGTGCCAGCAAGGGTGCTCAGGGCCCTAATCAGCCCCAGCATTTT
TRBV2	TRBJ1-1	NA	NA	CASKRGTNTEAFF	TGTGCCAGCAAAAGGGGCACGAACACTGAAGCTTTCTTT
TRBV5-1	TRBJ1-3	NA	few	CASSLGENNSGNTIYF	TGCGCCAGCAGCTTGGGGGAGAACAACTCTGGAAACACCATATATTTT
TRBV11-3	TRBJ2-3	NA	NA	CASSLDSRADTQYF	TGTGCCAGCAGCTTAGATTCTCGGGCAGATACGCAGTATTTT
TRBV4-3	TRBJ1-6	NA	NA	CASSQDAGRNSPLHF	TGCGCCAGCAGCCAAGATGCCGGGAGGAATTCACCCCTCCACTTT
TRBV5-4	TRBJ1-4	TRBD1	NA	CASSPSTGSNEKLFF	TGTGCCAGCAGCCCATCGACAGGGAGTAATGAAAAACTGTTTTTT
TRBV5-1	TRBJ2-7	NA	NA	CASSLAGQIYEQYF	TGCGCCAGCAGCTTGGCTGGACAGATCTACGAGCAGTACTTC
TRBV4-3	TRBJ2-2	NA	once	CASSQRGSIKTGELFF	TGCGCCAGCAGCCAGAGGGGCAGCATAAAAACCGGGGAGCTGTTTTTT
TRBV6-1	TRBJ1-6	NA	NA	CASSEWDNSPLHF	TGTGCCAGCAGTGAATGGGATAATTCACCCCTCCACTTT
TRBV19	TRBJ2-1	TRBD2	NA	CASSHPRRGVNNEQFF	TGTGCCAGTAGTCATCCGAGGCGGGGGGTCAACAATGAGCAGTTCTTC
TRBV6-1	TRBJ1-2	TRBD1	NA	CASSVGTGDNGYTF	TGTGCCAGCAGTGTTGGGACAGGGGACAATGGCTACACCTTC
TRBV2	TRBJ1-1	NA	NA	CASSGGGAGAEAFF	TGTGCCAGCAGTGGCGGGGGCGCGGGGGCAGAAGCTTTCTTT
TRBV4-1	TRBJ1-1	NA	NA	CASSQFSVNTEAFF	TGCGCCAGCAGCCAATTTTCGGTGAACACTGAAGCTTTCTTT
TRBV7-9	TRBJ2-3	NA	NA	CASSLADSTDTQYF	TGTGCCAGCAGCTTAGCAGATAGCACAGATACGCAGTATTTT
TRBV5-1	TRBJ1-1	NA	NA	CASSLGPGSETEAFF	TGCGCCAGCAGCTTGGGACCGGGGTCGGAGACTGAAGCTTTCTTT
TRBV4-1	TRBJ2-3	NA	NA	CASSHRLEAGDTQYF	TGCGCCAGCAGCCACCGGTTAGAGGCTGGGGATACGCAGTATTTT
TRBV25-1	TRBJ2-5	NA	NA	CASSDPRGAQETQYF	TGTGCCAGCAGTGACCCCCGTGGGGCCCAAGAGACCCAGTACTTC
TRBV11-1	TRBJ2-5	TRBD2	NA	CASSLRRRGGLETQYF	TGTGCCAGCAGCTTGCGACGGCGGGGGGGTCTAGAGACCCAGTACTTC
TRBV25-1	TRBJ2-7	NA	NA	CASSGLKPGEQYF	TGTGCCAGCAGTGGGTTGAAGCCCGGCGAGCAGTACTTC
TRBV7-7	TRBJ2-5	NA	NA	CASSPQGGRETQYF	TGTGCCAGCAGCCCCCAGGGGGGCCGGGAGACCCAGTACTTC
TRBV6-5	TRBJ2-1	TRBD1	once	CASRTGASYNEQFF	TGTGCCAGCAGGACAGGGGCCTCCTACAATGAGCAGTTCTTC
TRBV2	TRBJ1-6	TRBD1	NA	CASRGTGGASPLHF	TGTGCCAGCAGGGGGACAGGTGGAGCATCACCCCTCCACTTT
TRBV4-3	TRBJ1-4	TRBD1	NA	CASSQDLGVQGEKLFF	TGCGCCAGCAGCCAAGATTTGGGGGTACAGGGGGAAAAACTGTTTTTT
TRBV10-2	TRBJ2-3	TRBD2	NA	CASRTSGGPDTQYF	TGCGCCAGCAGGACTAGCGGGGGCCCAGATACGCAGTATTTT
TRBV13	TRBJ2-1	NA	NA	CASSLPGNLYNEQFF	TGTGCCAGCAGCTTACCGGGCAACCTGTACAATGAGCAGTTCTTC